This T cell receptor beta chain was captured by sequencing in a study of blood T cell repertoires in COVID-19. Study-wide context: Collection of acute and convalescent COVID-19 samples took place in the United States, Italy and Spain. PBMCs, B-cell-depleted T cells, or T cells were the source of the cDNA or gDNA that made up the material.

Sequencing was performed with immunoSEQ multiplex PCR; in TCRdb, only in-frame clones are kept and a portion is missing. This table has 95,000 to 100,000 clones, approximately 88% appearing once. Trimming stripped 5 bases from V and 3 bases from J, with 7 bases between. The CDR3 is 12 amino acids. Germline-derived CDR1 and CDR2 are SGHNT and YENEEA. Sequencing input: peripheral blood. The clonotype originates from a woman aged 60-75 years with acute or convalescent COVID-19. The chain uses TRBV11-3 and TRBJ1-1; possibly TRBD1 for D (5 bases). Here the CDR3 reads CASSTRDTEAFF. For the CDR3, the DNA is TGTGCCAGCAGCACCAGGGACACTGAAGCTTTCTTT.